The subject of this entry is one T cell receptor (beta chain). Its antigen is undetermined. The junction differs from germline at one of its ends, possibly a read error. CDR1 DFQATT and CDR2 SNEGSKA come from the germline V gene (reference sequence). The CDR3 has 16 residues. This sample is part of a study of T cells in Graves' hyperthyroidism and ophthalmopathy. Study outcomes and limitations: Among thyroid clonotypes expanded above 0.001, most also appeared in blood.

TCR beta CDR3 sequences were amplified from RNA transcripts. A first-round RT-PCR of the TCR CDR3 used the HTBI primer set. TCRdb ran MiXCR on the multiplex PCR reads and lists one entry per CDR3 protein. The sample records 490,000 or so distinct CDR3 sequences, roughly 22% being singletons. This TCR was sampled from a woman in her sixties or seventies with Graves' ophthalmopathy. Specimen: blood. This chain uses TRBV20-1 with TRBJ2-1; D perhaps matches TRBD2 (6 bases). The CDR3 DNA reads as TGCAGTGCCCAAGGACGCGGAGGGTGGTCCTACAGTGAGCAGTTCTTC. It specifies CSAQGRGGWSYSEQFF.